This T cell receptor beta chain appears in the sequencing data of a study of cytomegalovirus exposure and HLA in healthy donors. This CDR3 region has 15 residues. Trimming took 1 base from V and 5 from J; bases not matched to a gene: 4. Germline assignment: CDR1 SGHTA and CDR2 FQGTGA. Libraries were prepared by immunoSEQ multiplex PCR; TCRdb keeps only in-frame clonotypes and omits some of them. The sample records over 65,000 clones, about 95% being singletons. The V gene is TRBV7-3, the J gene TRBJ2-3, with TRBD1 identical over 9 bases. The receptor's source is a woman younger than 30 in good health and CMV-seropositive. The sample taken for sequencing was PBMCs. The DNA for the CDR3 is TGTGCCAGCAGCTTAATAGGGACAGGGAAAGATACGCAGTATTTT. Residues: CASSLIGTGKDTQYF.